Presented here are 25 T cell receptor beta chains from one specimen sequenced in a study of blood T cell repertoires in COVID-19. The table came from immunoSEQ multiplex PCR; TCRdb's copy has only in-frame clones and leaves some out. The sample holds about 180,000 clones, approximately 80% seen once. Sequencing was carried out using peripheral blood. These receptors were collected from a human donor in a cohort sampled during active COVID-19.

The chain uses TRBV6-2 or TRBV6-3 and TRBJ2-7; TRBD1 matches 8 bases. With V trimmed by 4 bases and J by 3 bases, 8 bases remained unmatched. Germline CDR1 and CDR2: MNHEY and SVGEGT. The CDR3 is 15 amino acids. The CDR3 nucleotides are TGTGCCAGCAGTTTAGAGACAGGGGCTTTCTACGAGCAGTACTTC. It translates to CASSLETGAFYEQYF.

The chain links TRBV12-3 or TRBV12-4 to TRBJ2-1; 8 bases fit TRBD1. This CDR3 is 13 amino acids long. Losses at the gene ends were 5 bases for V and 6 bases for J; bases not matched to a gene: 3. The CDR3 DNA reads TGTGCCAGCAGTAGAGACAGGGGCAATGAGCAGTTCTTC. Translating gives CASSRDRGNEQFF.

This chain joins TRBV3-1 (or the pseudogene TRBV3-2) and TRBJ2-7; perhaps TRBD1 as D (6 bases). In germline, CDR1 is LGHDT, CDR2 YNNKEL (reference sequence). This CDR3 has 15 residues. V gave up 0 bases and J gave up 5 bases, with 14 bases separating them. CDR3 in amino acids: CASSQEFPGDNEQYF. The CDR3 region has the DNA TGTGCCAGCAGCCAAGAATTCCCAGGGGATAACGAGCAGTACTTC.

The V and J genes are TRBV29-1 and TRBJ1-2, with 8 bases aligning to TRBD1. V dropped 5 bases and J dropped 4; count of bases not matched to a gene: 3. This CDR3 is built from 12 residues. CDR1 is SQVTM and CDR2 is ANQGSEA in the germline V gene. The CDR3 DNA reads TGCAGCGTTTATGACAGGGGCTATGGCTACACCTTC. Protein product: CSVYDRGYGYTF.

V is TRBV6-6 and J is TRBJ2-7; D gene uncertain. Germline-derived CDR1 and CDR2 are MNHNY and SVGAGI (reference sequence). CDR3 length equals 14 residues. Trimming took off 2 bases at V and 0 bases at J, with 8 bases between the two ends. The CDR3 sequence is CASSYGQASYEQYF. In nucleotides, the CDR3 is TGTGCCAGCAGTTACGGCCAGGCCTCCTACGAGCAGTACTTC.

The rearrangement links TRBV4-1 to TRBJ2-7; TRBD1 agrees at 7 bases. Germline V gene lookup returns CDR1 MGHRA and CDR2 YSYEKL. After removal of 4 bases from V and 1 base from J, the junction contained 10 bases not matched to a gene. The CDR3 covers 16 residues. This CDR3 is CASSRIRDSGSYEQYF. The CDR3 bases are TGCGCCAGCAGCCGAATTCGGGACAGCGGATCCTACGAGCAGTACTTC.

This clone was recorded only once. The chain has TRBV2 and TRBJ1-6, with TRBD1 as a possible D gene (5 bases). Between the trimmed V and J ends, which lost 3 bases and 10 bases, there was a span of 13 bases. Per the germline V gene, CDR1 is SNHLY and CDR2 is FYNNEI. The CDR3 sequence is 14 residues long. Here the CDR3 reads CASSDGQGESPLHF. The CDR3 DNA reads TGTGCCAGCAGTGACGGGCAGGGCGAGTCACCCCTCCACTTT.

This chain links TRBV3-1 (or the pseudogene TRBV3-2) with TRBJ2-1, with 9 bases fitting TRBD1. This CDR3 comprises 16 residues. With 5 bases clipped from V and 8 bases from J, the junction kept 13 bases outside the gene matches. In germline, CDR1 is LGHDT, CDR2 YNNKEL (reference sequence). The DNA of the CDR3 is TGTGCCAGCAGCAGAACCCCCGGGACAGGGAGAGATGAGCAGTTCTTC. Its translation is CASSRTPGTGRDEQFF.

The chain couples TRBV6-5 to TRBJ1-4, with D possibly TRBD1 on 6 matching bases. Trimming stripped 6 bases from V and 8 bases from J, with 13 bases between. Germline CDR1 MNHEY, CDR2 SVGAGI. This CDR3 has 13 amino acids. The CDR3, as DNA: TGTGCCAGCAGGGGGCAGGGGCAAGAAAAACTGTTTTTT. This translates into CASRGQGQEKLFF.

The chain has TRBV19 and TRBJ1-6, with TRBD1 identical over 9 bases. Germline V CDR1 and CDR2: LNHDA, SQIVND (reference sequence). The CDR3 has 20 residues. Trimming cost V 0 bases and J 4 bases; bases outside gene matches: 13. CDR3 sequence (DNA): TGTGCCAGTAGTATAGACGTTCCGGGACAGGGTACCCTATATAATTCACCCCTCCACTTT. Its protein product is CASSIDVPGQGTLYNSPLHF. Filled out from reference TRBV19 and TRBJ1-6, the complete variable domain reads DGGITQSPKYLFRKEGQNVTLSCEQNLNHDAMYWYRQDPGQGLRLIYYSQIVNDFQKGDIAEGYSVSREKKESFPLTVTSAQKNPTAFYLCASSIDVPGQGTLYNSPLHFGNGTRLTVT.

The V gene is TRBV12-5, the J gene TRBJ2-1; no definite D call. Trimming shortened V by 0 bases and J by 0 bases, and 9 bases separated the two germline ends. The germline V gene has CDR1 LGHNT and CDR2 FRNRAP. The CDR3 is 16 residues long. The CDR3 loop reads CASGLVLASSYNEQFF. The CDR3 DNA reads as TGTGCTAGTGGTTTGGTACTGGCTAGCTCCTACAATGAGCAGTTCTTC. Using reference TRBV12-5 and TRBJ2-1 for the parts outside the CDR3, the full variable domain is DARVTQTPRHKVTEMGQEVTMRCQPILGHNTVFWYRQTMMQGLELLAYFRNRAPLDDSGMPKDRFSAEMPDATLATLKIQPSEPRDSAVYFCASGLVLASSYNEQFFGPGTRLTVL.

The chain recombines TRBV6-6 with TRBJ1-4; no clear D gene. The germline CDR1 and CDR2 sequences are MNHNY and SVGAGI (reference sequence). The V end lost 4 bases, the J end lost 3 bases, and 15 bases lay between the germline ends. This CDR3 comprises 16 residues. The CDR3 here is CASSFSPRTSNEKLFF. In DNA form, the CDR3 reads TGTGCCAGCAGTTTTTCCCCTCGAACATCTAATGAAAAACTGTTTTTT.

This chain links TRBV6-5 with TRBJ1-2, with D perhaps matching TRBD1 (5 bases). V dropped 0 bases and J dropped 8 bases, with 10 bases sitting between them. The germline CDR1 and CDR2 sequences are MNHEY and SVGAGI. The CDR3 covers 13 residues. CDR3 region: CASSYSGGFGYTF. CDR3 nucleotides: TGTGCCAGCAGTTACTCCGGGGGGTTCGGCTACACCTTC.

The chain carries TRBV7-3 and TRBJ2-1; D unclear. V shed 5 bases and J shed 0 bases, with 11 bases lying between them. The CDR3 length is 15 residues. Per germline, CDR1 SGHTA and CDR2 FQGTGA. The DNA of the CDR3 is TGTGCCAGCAGCCCATATATCAGCTCCTACAATGAGCAGTTCTTC. This encodes CASSPYISSYNEQFF.

This clone was detected only a few times. The chain has TRBV5-5 and TRBJ1-2, with a tentative D call TRBD1 (5 bases). The V end lost 8 bases, the J end lost 7 bases, and 12 bases lay between the germline ends. CDR1 is SGHKS, CDR2 YYEKEE, per germline (reference sequence). This CDR3 contains 11 residues. The CDR3 coding sequence is TGTGCCAGTTCCCAGGGATCTGGCTACACCTTC. Translating it yields CASSQGSGYTF. The whole variable domain, filled in from reference TRBV5-5 and TRBJ1-2, reads DAGVTQSPTHLIKTRGQQVTLRCSPISGHKSVSWYQQVLGQGPQFIFQYYEKEERGRGNFPDRFSARQFPNYSSELNVNALLLGDSALYLCASSQGSGYTFGSGTRLTVV.

The chain has TRBV2 and TRBJ2-7, with 8 bases lining up with TRBD2. The junction had 8 bases not matched to a gene; V was cut back by 11 bases and J by 2 bases. Looked up from germline, CDR1 is SNHLY and CDR2 is FYNNEI. There are 13 residues in the CDR3. Written as DNA, the CDR3 is TGTGCCGTCCGGGGGGGGGCCCCCTACGAGCAGTACTTC. As protein: CAVRGGAPYEQYF. The full variable domain, completed using reference TRBV2 and TRBJ2-7, is EPEVTQTPSHQVTQMGQEVILRCVPISNHLYFYWYRQILGQKVEFLVSFYNNEISEKSEIFDDQFSVERPDGSNFTLKIRSTKLEDSAMYFCAVRGGAPYEQYFGPGTRLTVT.

The chain joins TRBV5-1 to TRBJ2-7; TRBD2 matches 7 bases. Per the germline V gene, CDR1 is SGHRS and CDR2 is YFSETQ. CDR3 size: 17 residues. V shed 0 bases and J 5 bases; nucleotides not matched to a gene: 14. CDR3 sequence (DNA): TGCGCCAGCAGCTTGGGGGTAGCGGGTGTCTCTGGGGACGAGCAGTACTTC. This codes for CASSLGVAGVSGDEQYF. The entire variable domain, with the rest obtained from reference TRBV5-1 and TRBJ2-7, is as follows: KAGVTQTPRYLIKTRGQQVTLSCSPISGHRSVSWYQQTPGQGLQFLFEYFSETQRNKGNFPGRFSGRQFSNSRSEMNVSTLELGDSALYLCASSLGVAGVSGDEQYFGPGTRLTVT.

The chain joins TRBV6-5 to TRBJ1-2; no definite D call. Germline-derived CDR1 and CDR2 are MNHEY and SVGAGI. This CDR3 has 12 residues. V was clipped by 9 bases and J by 5 bases, with 13 bases between them. In DNA, the CDR3 is TGTGCCAGTCACAAGGTCGGGTATGGCTACACCTTC. Translated: CASHKVGYGYTF.

This chain connects TRBV20-1 to TRBJ1-1, with TRBD1 matching over 7 bases. The CDR3 has 11 amino acids. The ends lost 5 bases at V and 9 bases at J; junction bases unmatched: 6. Germline CDR1 is DFQATT and CDR2 is SNEGSKA (reference sequence). This CDR3 is CSARQTGQAFF. CDR3 nucleotide sequence: TGCAGTGCTCGTCAGACAGGGCAAGCTTTCTTT.

The chain employs TRBV5-5 and TRBJ2-2; no firm D call. Germline V CDR1 and CDR2: SGHKS, YYEKEE (reference sequence). V lost 4 bases, J lost 14 bases, and 15 bases lay in between. The CDR3 is 12 amino acids. The CDR3 reads CASSLALDVLFF. CDR3 coding DNA: TGTGCCAGCAGCCTCGCTCTAGACGTTCTGTTTTTT.

V and J are TRBV4-1 and TRBJ1-1; no reliable D call. Trimming left V 0 bases short and J 8 bases short, with 13 bases between. Germline CDR1 is MGHRA and CDR2 is YSYEKL. The CDR3 is 14 residues long. The CDR3 loop reads CASSQESGRPEAFF. CDR3 DNA: TGCGCCAGCAGCCAAGAGTCAGGCCGCCCAGAAGCTTTCTTT.

The chain links TRBV5-4 to TRBJ2-5; 7 bases match TRBD2. This CDR3 region has 16 residues. Germline values: CDR1 SGHNT, CDR2 YYREEE (reference sequence). V lost 8 bases, J lost 3 bases, and 16 bases stayed unmatched. The CDR3 bases are TGTGCCAGTCAAACCCGGGGGGACCTACCCAAAGAGACCCAGTACTTC. Translation gives CASQTRGDLPKETQYF.

The rearrangement joins TRBV5-6 to TRBJ1-1; D perhaps matches TRBD1 (5 bases). The ends were cut back, 3 bases at V and 1 base at J, with 7 bases in the middle. The CDR3 totals 13 residues. CDR1 SGHDT and CDR2 YYEEEE come from the germline V gene. Written as DNA, the CDR3 is TGTGCCAGCAGCTGGAGGGGGAACACTGAAGCTTTCTTT. Protein sequence: CASSWRGNTEAFF.

The rearrangement links TRBV6-5 to TRBJ1-2, with 9 bases fitting TRBD1. The germline gives CDR1 MNHEY, CDR2 SVGAGI. This CDR3 is built from 15 residues. With V trimmed by 5 bases and J by 2 bases, 6 bases remained unmatched. CDR3 amino acids: CASSMGQGGNYGYTF. The DNA of the CDR3 is TGTGCCAGCAGTATGGGACAGGGCGGGAACTATGGCTACACCTTC.

The rearrangement uses TRBV5-1 and TRBJ1-4; 7 bases align to TRBD1. From germline, CDR1 is SGHRS and CDR2 YFSETQ. V shed 0 bases, J shed 8 bases, and the junction held 13 bases outside the gene matches. The CDR3 is made up of 17 amino acids. CDR3 sequence (DNA): TGCGCCAGCAGCTTGGGCGTTACGACAGGGTCTTTCGAAAAACTGTTTTTT. Translation gives CASSLGVTTGSFEKLFF.